The 25 T cell receptor beta chains reported below all come from one sample, sequenced in a study of blood T cell repertoires in COVID-19. The method was immunoSEQ multiplex PCR; TCRdb's version includes in-frame clones alone and lacks a portion of them. The sample records about 280,000 clones, around nine tenths being singletons. Specimen: PBMCs or T cells enriched from blood (not recorded which). The receptors originated from a woman in her thirties or forties who had recovered from COVID-19.

CDR3 sequence reads: CASSLLGRRDTEAFF. In DNA form, the CDR3 reads TGTGCCAGCAGTTTGTTAGGTCGGAGGGACACTGAAGCTTTCTTT. This chain joins TRBV27 and TRBJ1-1; D remains unclear. There are 15 residues in the CDR3. CDR1 is MNHEY and CDR2 is SMNVEV in the germline V gene (reference sequence). The V end was cut by 3 bases, the J end by 3 bases, with 14 bases between.

The chain joins TRBV18 to TRBJ1-2; D uncertain. This CDR3 is built from 13 residues. V was pared by 3 bases and J by 7 bases, with 12 bases between. Looked up from germline, CDR1 is KGHSH and CDR2 is LQKENI. CDR3 coding DNA: TGTGCCAGCTCACCTAGCTCGGTCTCTGGCTACACCTTC. Translation gives CASSPSSVSGYTF.

The chain has TRBV5-1 and TRBJ1-5; D may be TRBD1 (5 bases). Germline V gene data show CDR1 as SGHRS and CDR2 as YFSETQ. V was clipped by 6 bases and J by 6 bases, with 22 bases between them. This CDR3 comprises 16 residues. For the CDR3, the DNA is TGCGCCAGCATCCGATCGGATTATCGGAGGGGTCAGCCCCAGCATTTT. Its protein is CASIRSDYRRGQPQHF.

This clone was recorded a few times. The gene calls are TRBV7-2 and TRBJ1-5, with 8 positions matching TRBD1. This CDR3 has 15 residues. J gave up 11 bases and V 0 bases, and 9 bases lay outside the gene matches. From germline, CDR1 is SGHTA and CDR2 FQGNSA. CDR3 in amino acids: CASSLAGGQVGTQHF. CDR3 DNA: TGTGCCAGCAGCTTAGCCGGGGGACAGGTGGGAACCCAGCATTTT.

V gene TRBV3-1 (or the pseudogene TRBV3-2) combines with J gene TRBJ2-1; D perhaps matches TRBD2 (6 bases). Germline V gene lookup returns CDR1 LGHDT and CDR2 YNNKEL (reference sequence). Trimming cost V 2 bases and J 14 bases, with 16 bases left between them. This CDR3 contains 13 residues. Written as DNA, the CDR3 is TGTGCCAGCAGCCAAACGACGGGACTTCAGGAGTTCTTC. This sequence encodes CASSQTTGLQEFF.

The chain links TRBV7-2 to TRBJ1-5; D remains unclear. Germline CDR1 reads SGHTA; CDR2 reads FQGNSA. V was clipped by 2 bases and J by 6 bases, with 14 bases between them. This CDR3 spans 15 amino acids. Written as DNA, the CDR3 is TGTGCCAGCAGCTTAACCACCATGAGAAGTCAGCCCCAGCATTTT. It translates to CASSLTTMRSQPQHF. Complete variable domain (other parts from reference TRBV7-2 and TRBJ1-5): GAGVSQSPSNKVTEKGKDVELRCDPISGHTALYWYRQSLGQGLEFLIYFQGNSAPDKSGLPSDRFSAERTGGSVSTLTIQRTQQEDSAVYLCASSLTTMRSQPQHFGDGTRLSIL.

The V call is TRBV7-2, the J call TRBJ2-3; perhaps TRBD2 as D (6 bases). Trimming removed 8 bases from V and 0 bases from J, with 12 bases in between. CDR3 size: 14 residues. The germline V gene encodes CDR1 SGHTA and CDR2 FQGNSA. CDR3 amino acids: CASRLASSTDTQYF. The CDR3, as DNA: TGTGCCAGCCGGCTAGCGTCTAGCACAGATACGCAGTATTTT. Full variable domain (missing parts from reference TRBV7-2 and TRBJ2-3): GAGVSQSPSNKVTEKGKDVELRCDPISGHTALYWYRQSLGQGLEFLIYFQGNSAPDKSGLPSDRFSAERTGGSVSTLTIQRTQQEDSAVYLCASRLASSTDTQYFGPGTRLTVL.

The V gene is TRBV3-1 (or the pseudogene TRBV3-2), the J gene TRBJ1-3, with a weak D call TRBD1 (6 bases). CDR1 is LGHDT, CDR2 YNNKEL, per germline (reference sequence). The CDR3 has 15 residues. The V end lost 1 base, the J end lost 3 bases, and 10 bases lay between the germline ends. CDR3 coding DNA: TGTGCCAGCAGCCAAGGGACAGCTATTGGAAACACCATATATTTT. This translates into CASSQGTAIGNTIYF.

The chain combines TRBV4-2 with TRBJ1-2; 7 bases map to TRBD1. Trimming at V came to 4 bases and at J to 0 bases, leaving 5 bases not matched to a gene. The CDR3 runs to 15 residues. Germline-derived CDR1 and CDR2 are LGHNA and YNFKEQ. CDR3 amino acids: CASSPTGQSNYGYTF. In DNA, the CDR3 is TGTGCCAGCAGCCCGACGGGACAGTCTAACTATGGCTACACCTTC.

This clone has more than one count but fewer than ten. This rearrangement joins TRBV5-3 to TRBJ2-7, with 7 bases identical to TRBD1. TRBV5-3 is an open reading frame, and its role is uncertain. The CDR3 has 13 residues. Losses at the gene ends were 10 bases for V and 5 bases for J; bases not matched to a gene: 12. The CDR3 region has the DNA TGTGCCCCCGTCCAGGGGGATTTGAACGAGCAGTACTTC. This codes for CAPVQGDLNEQYF.

The CDR3 nucleotides read TGTGCCAGTAGTATAGGTAACCCTAGCCCCAGCGGGCTTACCGGGGAGCTGTTTTTT. Translation gives CASSIGNPSPSGLTGELFF. The chain combines TRBV19 with TRBJ2-2; possibly TRBD2 for D (6 bases). The V gene lost 1 base and the J gene lost 5 bases, with 23 bases spanning the gap. The CDR3 loop spans 19 amino acids. Germline V gene data show CDR1 as LNHDA and CDR2 as SQIVND (reference sequence).

The V gene is TRBV6-1, the J gene TRBJ1-2, with a possible D match to TRBD1 (5 bases). This CDR3 comprises 14 residues. Germline CDR1 is MNHNS and CDR2 is SASEGT. Trimming took 2 bases from V and 5 from J, leaving 12 bases between them. CDR3 sequence (DNA): TGTGCCAGCAGTGAATCGACAGCCCCTTATGGCTACACCTTC. Its translation is CASSESTAPYGYTF.

The chain is built from TRBV7-2 and TRBJ1-3, with a weak D call TRBD1 (5 bases). CDR1 and CDR2 (germline): SGHTA, FQGNSA. V shed 5 bases and J shed 0 bases, with 23 bases lying between them. The CDR3 totals 19 residues. The DNA for the CDR3 is TGTGCCAGCAGCCGGGGGGTCGGACGGACGTCCAGCTCTGGAAACACCATATATTTT. Translating gives CASSRGVGRTSSSGNTIYF.

The chain links TRBV5-1 to TRBJ1-1; tentative D call: TRBD1 (5 bases). Between the trimmed V and J ends, which lost 3 bases and 3 bases, there was a span of 24 bases. This CDR3 region has 18 residues. CDR1 and CDR2 from the germline V gene are SGHRS and YFSETQ. The CDR3 DNA reads as TGCGCCAGCAGCTCAGGGCGGTGGGATACGACCGTGGACACTGAAGCTTTCTTT. It is translated as CASSSGRWDTTVDTEAFF. Supplemented by reference TRBV5-1 and TRBJ1-1, the full variable domain reads KAGVTQTPRYLIKTRGQQVTLSCSPISGHRSVSWYQQTPGQGLQFLFEYFSETQRNKGNFPGRFSGRQFSNSRSEMNVSTLELGDSALYLCASSSGRWDTTVDTEAFFGQGTRLTVV.

This rearrangement joins TRBV7-2 to TRBJ2-7; D gene uncertain. Germline lookup yields CDR1 SGHTA and CDR2 FQGNSA. The V end was cut by 6 bases, the J end by 0 bases, with 9 bases between. This CDR3 is built from 13 residues. Here the CDR3 reads CASSLSSSYEQYF. For the CDR3, the DNA is TGTGCCAGCAGTCTGAGTAGCTCCTACGAGCAGTACTTC.

This clone came up a few times. The V gene is TRBV28, the J gene TRBJ1-2; a weak D match, TRBD1 (6 bases). Germline V gene data show CDR1 as MDHEN and CDR2 as SYDVKM. This CDR3 region has 13 residues. Between the trimmed V and J ends, which lost 8 bases and 8 bases, there was a span of 18 bases. The chain's CDR3 is CASYRAGRSGYTF. CDR3 sequence (DNA): TGTGCCAGCTACAGGGCCGGGCGGTCAGGCTACACCTTC.

The V and J genes are TRBV27 and TRBJ2-3; the match to TRBD2 covers 11 bases. Unmatched junction bases numbered 12, after V lost 1 base and J lost 0 bases. Germline lookup yields CDR1 MNHEY and CDR2 SMNVEV (reference sequence). This CDR3 has 20 residues. CDR3 residues: CASSLWGGAGTSGSTDTQYF. The CDR3 bases are TGTGCCAGCAGTTTATGGGGTGGGGCCGGGACTAGCGGAAGCACAGATACGCAGTATTTT.

This chain joins TRBV28 and TRBJ1-2; TRBD1 aligns across 9 bases. Trimming took 5 bases from V and 1 from J; bases not matched to a gene: 5. Per germline, CDR1 MDHEN and CDR2 SYDVKM. CDR3 length: 15 residues. DNA of the CDR3: TGTGCCAGCAGTCCCGGACAGGGGTATAACTATGGCTACACCTTC. Its translation is CASSPGQGYNYGYTF.

The chain has TRBV18 and TRBJ2-7; 12 positions match TRBD1. The CDR3 runs to 15 residues. V gave up 6 bases and J gave up 5 bases; unmatched junction bases: 8. CDR1 is KGHSH, CDR2 LQKENI, per germline. The CDR3 loop is CASSPAGTGGDEQYF. DNA of the CDR3: TGTGCCAGCTCTCCCGCCGGGACAGGGGGCGACGAGCAGTACTTC.

The chain is built from TRBV7-8 and TRBJ1-2; no clear D. CDR3 length: 13 residues. V lost 5 bases to trimming and J lost 8 bases, with 15 bases between them. CDR1 is SGHVS, CDR2 FQNEAQ, per germline. The CDR3 loop is CASSHPTEAGYTF. The DNA of the CDR3 is TGTGCCAGCAGCCACCCGACTGAAGCCGGCTACACCTTC.

CDR3 in amino acids: CASSPTGSPRNTIYF. The CDR3 region has the DNA TGTGCCAGCAGCCCCACAGGGTCCCCGCGGAACACCATATATTTT. The chain uses TRBV9 and TRBJ1-3; maybe TRBD1 (6 bases). The CDR3 has 15 amino acids. The germline CDR1 and CDR2 sequences are SGDLS and YYNGEE. The V end lost 4 bases, the J end lost 7 bases, and 18 bases lay between the germline ends.

CDR3 nucleotides: TGTGCCAGCGGCCGGGACAGGGGGGAGACCCAGTACTTC. Translation gives CASGRDRGETQYF. This chain uses TRBV27 with TRBJ2-5; 11 bases match TRBD1. Unmatched junction bases numbered 4, after V lost 8 bases and J lost 5 bases. CDR3 length equals 13 residues. The germline gives CDR1 MNHEY, CDR2 SMNVEV (reference sequence).

V is TRBV30 and J is TRBJ2-7; 9 nucleotides align to TRBD1. The CDR3 is made up of 13 amino acids. Per germline, CDR1 GTSNPN and CDR2 SVGIG (reference sequence). V lost 1 base to trimming and J lost 3 bases; unmatched junction nucleotides: 1. The CDR3 protein is CAWSAGQGYEQYF. For the CDR3, the DNA is TGTGCCTGGAGTGCGGGACAGGGCTACGAGCAGTACTTC.

The J gene is TRBJ1-2, the V gene TRBV5-1, with 7 bases that match TRBD1. V dropped 1 base and J dropped 4; count of bases not matched to a gene: 7. Per germline, CDR1 SGHRS and CDR2 YFSETQ. The CDR3 totals 15 residues. In nucleotides, the CDR3 is TGCGCCAGCAGCTTGAACAGGGGTGGGCCCTATGGCTACACCTTC. It translates to CASSLNRGGPYGYTF.

This chain joins TRBV6-5 and TRBJ2-7, with a possible D match to TRBD1 (5 bases). Trimming shortened V by 10 bases and J by 0 bases, and 13 bases separated the two germline ends. CDR1 MNHEY and CDR2 SVGAGI come from the germline V gene. The CDR3 consists of 13 residues. This CDR3 is CATASRASYEQYF. Written as DNA, the CDR3 is TGTGCCACCGCCAGCAGGGCCTCCTACGAGCAGTACTTC.